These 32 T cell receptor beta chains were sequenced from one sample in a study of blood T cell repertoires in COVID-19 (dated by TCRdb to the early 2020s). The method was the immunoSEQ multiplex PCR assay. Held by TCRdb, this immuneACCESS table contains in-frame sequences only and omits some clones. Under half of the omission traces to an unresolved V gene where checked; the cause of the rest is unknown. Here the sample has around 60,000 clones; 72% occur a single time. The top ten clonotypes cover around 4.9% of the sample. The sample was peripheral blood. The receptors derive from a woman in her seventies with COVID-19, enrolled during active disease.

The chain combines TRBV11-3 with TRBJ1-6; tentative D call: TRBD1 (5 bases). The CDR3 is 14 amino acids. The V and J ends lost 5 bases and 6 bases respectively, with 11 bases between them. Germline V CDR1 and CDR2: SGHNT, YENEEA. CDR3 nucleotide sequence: TGTGCCAGCAGCCCACAGGACGGTAATTCACCCCTCCACTTT. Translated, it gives CASSPQDGNSPLHF.

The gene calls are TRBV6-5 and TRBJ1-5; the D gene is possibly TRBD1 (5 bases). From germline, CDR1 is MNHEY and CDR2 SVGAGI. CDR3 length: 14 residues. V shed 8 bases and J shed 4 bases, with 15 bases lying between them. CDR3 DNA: TGTGCCAGCGGGGCAGGGCAGATTAATCAGCCCCAGCATTTT. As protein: CASGAGQINQPQHF.

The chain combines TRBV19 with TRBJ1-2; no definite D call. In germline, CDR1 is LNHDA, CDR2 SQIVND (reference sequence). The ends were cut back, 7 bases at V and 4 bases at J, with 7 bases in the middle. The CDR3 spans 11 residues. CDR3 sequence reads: CASTEGYGYTF. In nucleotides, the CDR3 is TGTGCCAGTACAGAGGGCTATGGCTACACCTTC.

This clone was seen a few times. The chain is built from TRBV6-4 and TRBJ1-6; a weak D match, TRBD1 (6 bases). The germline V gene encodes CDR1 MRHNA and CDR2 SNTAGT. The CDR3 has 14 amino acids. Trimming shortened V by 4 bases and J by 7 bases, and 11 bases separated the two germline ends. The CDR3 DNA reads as TGTGCCAGCAGTGTTTCGGACAGAAATTCACCCCTCCACTTT. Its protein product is CASSVSDRNSPLHF.

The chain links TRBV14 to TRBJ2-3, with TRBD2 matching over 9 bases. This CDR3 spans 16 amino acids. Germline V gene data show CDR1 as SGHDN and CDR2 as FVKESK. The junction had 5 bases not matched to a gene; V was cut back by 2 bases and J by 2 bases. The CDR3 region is CASSQFLAGLTDTQYF. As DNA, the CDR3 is TGTGCCAGCAGCCAATTCCTAGCGGGGCTCACAGATACGCAGTATTTT.

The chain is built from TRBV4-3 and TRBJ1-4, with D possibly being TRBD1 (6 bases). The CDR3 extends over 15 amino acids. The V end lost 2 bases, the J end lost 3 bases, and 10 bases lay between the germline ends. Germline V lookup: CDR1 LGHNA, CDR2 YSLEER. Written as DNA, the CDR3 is TGCGCCAGCAGCCAAAACAGGGCGTCTAATGAAAAACTGTTTTTT. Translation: CASSQNRASNEKLFF.

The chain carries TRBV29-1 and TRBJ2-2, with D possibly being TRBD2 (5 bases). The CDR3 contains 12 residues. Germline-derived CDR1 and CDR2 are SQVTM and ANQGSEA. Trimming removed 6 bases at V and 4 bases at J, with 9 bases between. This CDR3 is CSVGSGTGELFF. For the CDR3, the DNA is TGCAGCGTGGGCAGCGGCACCGGGGAGCTGTTTTTT.

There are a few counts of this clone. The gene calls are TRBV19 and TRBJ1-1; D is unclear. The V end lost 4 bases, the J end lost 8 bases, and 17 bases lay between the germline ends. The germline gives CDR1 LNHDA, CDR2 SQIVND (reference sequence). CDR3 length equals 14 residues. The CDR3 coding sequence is TGTGCCAGTAGTACCCGATCGGAGTCCTCCGAAGCTTTCTTT. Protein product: CASSTRSESSEAFF.

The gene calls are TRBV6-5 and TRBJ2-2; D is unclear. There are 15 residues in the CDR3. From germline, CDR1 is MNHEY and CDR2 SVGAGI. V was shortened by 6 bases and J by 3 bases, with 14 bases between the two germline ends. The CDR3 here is CASSPPRAYTGELFF. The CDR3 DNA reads TGTGCCAGCAGCCCCCCCCGAGCCTACACCGGGGAGCTGTTTTTT.

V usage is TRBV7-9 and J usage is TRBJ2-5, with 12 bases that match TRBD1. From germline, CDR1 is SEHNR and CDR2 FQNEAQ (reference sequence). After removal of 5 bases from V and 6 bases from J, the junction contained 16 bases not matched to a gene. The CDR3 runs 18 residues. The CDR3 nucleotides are TGTGCCAGCAGCGTCTCCCCGGGACAGGGGGCAATAGGGAAGACCCAGTACTTC. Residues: CASSVSPGQGAIGKTQYF.

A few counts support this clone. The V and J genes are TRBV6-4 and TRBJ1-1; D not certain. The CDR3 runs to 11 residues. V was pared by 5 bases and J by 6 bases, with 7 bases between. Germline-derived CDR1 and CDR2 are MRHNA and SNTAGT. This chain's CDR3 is CASSRHSEAFF. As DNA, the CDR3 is TGTGCCAGCAGTCGACATTCTGAAGCTTTCTTT.

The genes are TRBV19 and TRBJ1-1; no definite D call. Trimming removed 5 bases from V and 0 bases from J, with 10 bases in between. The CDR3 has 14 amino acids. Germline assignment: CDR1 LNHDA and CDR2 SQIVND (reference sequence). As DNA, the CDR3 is TGTGCCAGTAGTTCGACACGGATGAACACTGAAGCTTTCTTT. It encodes CASSSTRMNTEAFF.

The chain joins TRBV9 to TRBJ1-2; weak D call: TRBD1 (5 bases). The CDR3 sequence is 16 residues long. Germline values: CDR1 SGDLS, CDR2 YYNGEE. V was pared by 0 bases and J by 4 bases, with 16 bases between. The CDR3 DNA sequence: TGTGCCAGCAGCGTAGGGTTCTGGGGCCATGCCTATGGCTACACCTTC. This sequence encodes CASSVGFWGHAYGYTF.

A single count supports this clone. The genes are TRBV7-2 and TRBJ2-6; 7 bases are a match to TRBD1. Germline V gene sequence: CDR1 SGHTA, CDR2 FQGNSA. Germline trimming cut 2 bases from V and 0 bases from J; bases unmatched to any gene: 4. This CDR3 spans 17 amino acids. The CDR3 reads CASSLRTGNSGANVLTF. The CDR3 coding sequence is TGTGCCAGCAGCTTAAGGACAGGCAACTCTGGGGCCAACGTCCTGACTTTC.

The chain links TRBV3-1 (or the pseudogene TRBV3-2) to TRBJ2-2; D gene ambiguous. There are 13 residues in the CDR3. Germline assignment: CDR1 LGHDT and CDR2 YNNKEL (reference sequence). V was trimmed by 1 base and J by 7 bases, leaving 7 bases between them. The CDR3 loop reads CASSQGPSGELFF. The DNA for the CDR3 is TGTGCCAGCAGCCAAGGTCCGAGCGGGGAGCTGTTTTTT.

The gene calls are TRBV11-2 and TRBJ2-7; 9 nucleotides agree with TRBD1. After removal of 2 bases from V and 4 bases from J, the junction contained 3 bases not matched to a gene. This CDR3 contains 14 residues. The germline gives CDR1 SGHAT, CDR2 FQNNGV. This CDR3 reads CASSLLDRGYEQYF. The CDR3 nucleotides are TGTGCCAGCAGCTTATTGGACAGGGGATACGAGCAGTACTTC.

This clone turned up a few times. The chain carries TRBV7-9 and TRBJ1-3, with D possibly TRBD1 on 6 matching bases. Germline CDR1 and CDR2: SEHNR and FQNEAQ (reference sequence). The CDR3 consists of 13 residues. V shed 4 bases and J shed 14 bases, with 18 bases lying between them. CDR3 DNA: TGTGCCAGCAGCTACCTCCGGGACACTAATTTATATTTT. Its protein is CASSYLRDTNLYF.

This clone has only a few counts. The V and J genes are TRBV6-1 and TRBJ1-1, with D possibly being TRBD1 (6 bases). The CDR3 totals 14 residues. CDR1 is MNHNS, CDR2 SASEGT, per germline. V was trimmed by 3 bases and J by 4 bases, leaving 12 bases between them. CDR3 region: CASSDFDRFTEAFF. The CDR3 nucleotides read TGTGCCAGCAGTGATTTCGACAGGTTCACTGAAGCTTTCTTT.

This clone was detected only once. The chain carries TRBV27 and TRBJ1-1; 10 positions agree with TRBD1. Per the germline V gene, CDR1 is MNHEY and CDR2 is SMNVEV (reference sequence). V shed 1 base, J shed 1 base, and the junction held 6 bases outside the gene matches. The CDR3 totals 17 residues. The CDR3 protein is CASSLYPGQGPNTEAFF. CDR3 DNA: TGTGCCAGCAGTTTATACCCGGGACAGGGGCCGAACACTGAAGCTTTCTTT.

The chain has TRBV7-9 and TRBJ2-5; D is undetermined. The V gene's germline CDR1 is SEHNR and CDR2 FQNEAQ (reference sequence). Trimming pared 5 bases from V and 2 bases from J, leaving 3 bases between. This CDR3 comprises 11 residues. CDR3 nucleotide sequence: TGTGCCAGCAGCCAACAAGAGACCCAGTACTTC. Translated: CASSQQETQYF.

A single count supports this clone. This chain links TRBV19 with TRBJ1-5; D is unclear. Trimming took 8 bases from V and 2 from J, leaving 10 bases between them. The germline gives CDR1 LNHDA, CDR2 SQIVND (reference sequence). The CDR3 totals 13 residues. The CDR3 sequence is CASSRSGNQPQHF. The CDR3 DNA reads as TGTGCCAGTTCCCGGTCGGGCAATCAGCCCCAGCATTTT.

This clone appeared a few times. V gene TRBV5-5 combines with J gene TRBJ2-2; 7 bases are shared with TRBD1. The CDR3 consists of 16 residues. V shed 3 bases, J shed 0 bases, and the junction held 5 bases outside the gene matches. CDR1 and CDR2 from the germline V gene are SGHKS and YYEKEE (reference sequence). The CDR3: CASSWGQLANTGELFF. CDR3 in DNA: TGTGCCAGCAGCTGGGGACAGCTCGCGAACACCGGGGAGCTGTTTTTT.

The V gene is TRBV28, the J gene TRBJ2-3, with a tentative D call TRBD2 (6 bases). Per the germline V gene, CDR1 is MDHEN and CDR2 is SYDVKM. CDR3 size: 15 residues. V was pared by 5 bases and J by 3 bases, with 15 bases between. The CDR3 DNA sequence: TGTGCCAGCAGTCCGGGCGGGGCCGGGACAGATACGCAGTATTTT. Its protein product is CASSPGGAGTDTQYF. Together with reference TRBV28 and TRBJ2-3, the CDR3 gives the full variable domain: DVKVTQSSRYLVKRTGEKVFLECVQDMDHENMFWYRQDPGLGLRLIYFSYDVKMKEKGDIPEGYSVSREKKERFSLILESASTNQTSMYLCASSPGGAGTDTQYFGPGTRLTVL.

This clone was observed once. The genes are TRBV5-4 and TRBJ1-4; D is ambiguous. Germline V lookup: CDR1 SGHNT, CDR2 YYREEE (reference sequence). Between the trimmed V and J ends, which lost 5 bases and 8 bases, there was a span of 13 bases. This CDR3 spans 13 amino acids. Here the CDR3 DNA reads TGTGCCAGCAGTTCGAGGTCCGAGGAAAAACTGTTTTTT. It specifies CASSSRSEEKLFF.

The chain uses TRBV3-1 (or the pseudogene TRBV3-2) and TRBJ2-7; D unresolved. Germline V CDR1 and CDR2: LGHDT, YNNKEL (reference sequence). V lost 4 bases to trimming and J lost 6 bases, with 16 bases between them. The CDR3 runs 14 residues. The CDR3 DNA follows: TGTGCCAGCAGCCCCGCCGCGGTAAGGAGCGAGCAGTACTTC. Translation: CASSPAAVRSEQYF.

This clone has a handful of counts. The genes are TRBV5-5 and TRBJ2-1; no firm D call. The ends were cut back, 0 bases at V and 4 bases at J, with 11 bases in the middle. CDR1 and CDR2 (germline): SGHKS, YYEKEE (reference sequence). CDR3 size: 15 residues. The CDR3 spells CASSLGARNYNEQFF. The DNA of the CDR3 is TGTGCCAGCAGCTTGGGGGCCAGAAATTACAATGAGCAGTTCTTC. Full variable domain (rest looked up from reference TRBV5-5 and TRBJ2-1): DAGVTQSPTHLIKTRGQQVTLRCSPISGHKSVSWYQQVLGQGPQFIFQYYEKEERGRGNFPDRFSARQFPNYSSELNVNALLLGDSALYLCASSLGARNYNEQFFGPGTRLTVL.

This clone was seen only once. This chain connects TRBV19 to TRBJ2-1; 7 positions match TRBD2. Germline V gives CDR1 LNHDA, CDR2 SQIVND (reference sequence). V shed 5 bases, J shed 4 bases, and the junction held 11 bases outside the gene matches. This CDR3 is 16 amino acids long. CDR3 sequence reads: CASSPHFGRKYNEQFF. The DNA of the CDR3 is TGTGCCAGTAGTCCCCACTTCGGGAGGAAATACAATGAGCAGTTCTTC.

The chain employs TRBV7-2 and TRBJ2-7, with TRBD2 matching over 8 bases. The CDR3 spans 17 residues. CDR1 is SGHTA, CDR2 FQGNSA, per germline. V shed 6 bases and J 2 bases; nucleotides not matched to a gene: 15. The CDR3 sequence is CASSAYIAGGTTYEQYF. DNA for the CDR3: TGTGCCAGCAGTGCCTATATTGCGGGGGGCACAACCTACGAGCAGTACTTC.

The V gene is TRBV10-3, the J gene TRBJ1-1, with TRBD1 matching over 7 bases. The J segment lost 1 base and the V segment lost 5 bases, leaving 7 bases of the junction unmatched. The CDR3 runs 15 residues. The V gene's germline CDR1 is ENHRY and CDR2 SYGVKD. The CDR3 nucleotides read TGTGCCATCAGTTCCAGGGGACAGACGAACACTGAAGCTTTCTTT. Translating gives CAISSRGQTNTEAFF.

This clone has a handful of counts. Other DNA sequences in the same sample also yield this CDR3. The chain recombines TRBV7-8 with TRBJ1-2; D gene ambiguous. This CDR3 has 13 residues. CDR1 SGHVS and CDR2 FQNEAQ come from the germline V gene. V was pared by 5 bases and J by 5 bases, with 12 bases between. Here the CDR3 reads CASSPPGLYGYTF. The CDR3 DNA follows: TGTGCCAGCAGCCCCCCGGGGTTGTATGGCTACACCTTC.

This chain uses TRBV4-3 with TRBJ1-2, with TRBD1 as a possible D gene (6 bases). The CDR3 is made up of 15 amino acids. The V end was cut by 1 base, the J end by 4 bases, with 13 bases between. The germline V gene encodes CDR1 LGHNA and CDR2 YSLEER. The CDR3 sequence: CASSQVGAPVYGYTF. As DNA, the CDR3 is TGCGCCAGCAGCCAAGTGGGGGCGCCTGTCTATGGCTACACCTTC.

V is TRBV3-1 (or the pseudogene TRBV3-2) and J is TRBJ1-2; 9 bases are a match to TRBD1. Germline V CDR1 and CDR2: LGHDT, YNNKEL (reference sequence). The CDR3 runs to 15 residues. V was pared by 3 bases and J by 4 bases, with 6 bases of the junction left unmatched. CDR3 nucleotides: TGTGCCAGCAGCCACGAAACAGGGGGCTTCTATGGCTACACCTTC. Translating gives CASSHETGGFYGYTF.